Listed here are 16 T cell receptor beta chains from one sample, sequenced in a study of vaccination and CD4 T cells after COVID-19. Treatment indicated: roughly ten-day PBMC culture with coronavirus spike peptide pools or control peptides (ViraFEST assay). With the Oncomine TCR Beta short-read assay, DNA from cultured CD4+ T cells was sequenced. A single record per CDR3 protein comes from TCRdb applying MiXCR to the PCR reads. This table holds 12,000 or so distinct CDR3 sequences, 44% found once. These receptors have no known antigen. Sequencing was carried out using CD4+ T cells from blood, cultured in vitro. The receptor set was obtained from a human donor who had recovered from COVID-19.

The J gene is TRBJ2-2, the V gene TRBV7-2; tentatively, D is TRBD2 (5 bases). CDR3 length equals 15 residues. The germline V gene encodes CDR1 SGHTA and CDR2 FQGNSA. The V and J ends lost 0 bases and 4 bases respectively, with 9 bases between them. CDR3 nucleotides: TGTGCCAGCAGCTTAGCAAAAGGACTCACCGGGGAGCTGTTTTTT. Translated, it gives CASSLAKGLTGELFF. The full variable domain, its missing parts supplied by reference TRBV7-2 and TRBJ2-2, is GAGVSQSPSNKVTEKGKDVELRCDPISGHTALYWYRQSLGQGLEFLIYFQGNSAPDKSGLPSDRFSAERTGGSVSTLTIQRTQQEDSAVYLCASSLAKGLTGELFFGEGSRLTVL.

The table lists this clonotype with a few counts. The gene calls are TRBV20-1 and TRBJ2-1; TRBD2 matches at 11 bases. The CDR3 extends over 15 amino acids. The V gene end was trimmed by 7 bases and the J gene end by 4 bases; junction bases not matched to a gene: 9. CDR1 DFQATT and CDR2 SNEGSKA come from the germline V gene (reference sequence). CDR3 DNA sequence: TGCAGTGGTCTAGTAGCGGGGGGGAGTTACAATGAGCAGTTCTTC. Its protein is CSGLVAGGSYNEQFF.

CDR3 protein: CASSLTQGRTGELFF. CDR3 in DNA: TGTGCCAGCAGCTTAACGCAGGGCAGGACCGGGGAGCTGTTTTTT. V is TRBV7-9 and J is TRBJ2-2; the D gene is possibly TRBD1 (5 bases). Looked up from germline, CDR1 is SEHNR and CDR2 is FQNEAQ (reference sequence). This CDR3 region has 15 residues. Trimming pared 2 bases from V and 5 bases from J, leaving 12 bases between.

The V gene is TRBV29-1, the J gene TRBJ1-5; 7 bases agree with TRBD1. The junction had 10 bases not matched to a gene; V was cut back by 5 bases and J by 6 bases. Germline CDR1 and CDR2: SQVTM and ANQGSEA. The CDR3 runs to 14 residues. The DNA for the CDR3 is TGCAGCGTTTCGACAGGGAAACAGGCTCAGCCCCAGCATTTT. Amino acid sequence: CSVSTGKQAQPQHF.

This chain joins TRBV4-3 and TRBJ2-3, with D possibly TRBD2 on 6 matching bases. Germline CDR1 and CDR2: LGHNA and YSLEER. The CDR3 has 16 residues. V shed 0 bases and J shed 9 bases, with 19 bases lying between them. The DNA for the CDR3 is TGCGCCAGCAGCCAAGATTTACGGGGGAACCCAATGACGCAGTATTTT. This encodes CASSQDLRGNPMTQYF.

The CDR3 loop is CASSEGRGRGSYTF. CDR3 DNA: TGTGCCAGCAGTGAAGGCAGGGGGCGCGGGAGCTACACCTTC. The rearrangement joins TRBV2 to TRBJ1-2; 8 bases agree with TRBD1. The J segment lost 9 bases and the V segment lost 1 base, leaving 7 bases of the junction unmatched. CDR3 length: 14 residues. CDR1 SNHLY and CDR2 FYNNEI come from the germline V gene.

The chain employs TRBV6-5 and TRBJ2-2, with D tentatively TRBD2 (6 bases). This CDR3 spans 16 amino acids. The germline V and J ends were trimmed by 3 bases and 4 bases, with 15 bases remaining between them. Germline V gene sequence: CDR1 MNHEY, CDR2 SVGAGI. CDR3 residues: CASSYLKLRGTGELFF. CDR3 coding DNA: TGTGCCAGCAGTTATCTAAAGCTGCGGGGCACCGGGGAGCTGTTTTTT.

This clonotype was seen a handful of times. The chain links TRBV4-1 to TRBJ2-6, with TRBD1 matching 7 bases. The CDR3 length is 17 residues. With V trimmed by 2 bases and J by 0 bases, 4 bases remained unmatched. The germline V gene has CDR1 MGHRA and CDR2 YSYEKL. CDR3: CASSQSTGDSGANVLTF. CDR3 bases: TGCGCCAGCAGCCAATCTACAGGGGACTCTGGGGCCAACGTCCTGACTTTC.

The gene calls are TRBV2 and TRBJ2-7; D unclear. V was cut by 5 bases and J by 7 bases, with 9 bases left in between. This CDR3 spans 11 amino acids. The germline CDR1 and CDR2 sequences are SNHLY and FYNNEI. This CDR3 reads CASSPLREQYF. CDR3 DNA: TGTGCCAGCAGTCCTCTGCGGGAGCAGTACTTC.

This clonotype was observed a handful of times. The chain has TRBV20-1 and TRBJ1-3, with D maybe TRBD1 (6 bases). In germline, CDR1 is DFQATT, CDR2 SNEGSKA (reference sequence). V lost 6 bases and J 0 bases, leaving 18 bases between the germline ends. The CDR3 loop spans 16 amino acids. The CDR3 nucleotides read TGCAGTGCAACTACAGGGACGATGAACTCTGGAAACACCATATATTTT. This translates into CSATTGTMNSGNTIYF.

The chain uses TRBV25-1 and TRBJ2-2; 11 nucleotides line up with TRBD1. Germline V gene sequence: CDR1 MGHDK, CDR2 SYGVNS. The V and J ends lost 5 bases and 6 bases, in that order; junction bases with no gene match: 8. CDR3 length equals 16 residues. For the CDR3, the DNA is TGTGCCAGCAGTAGTCTCGGGGGACAGGGGGCCGGGGAGCTGTTTTTT. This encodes CASSSLGGQGAGELFF.

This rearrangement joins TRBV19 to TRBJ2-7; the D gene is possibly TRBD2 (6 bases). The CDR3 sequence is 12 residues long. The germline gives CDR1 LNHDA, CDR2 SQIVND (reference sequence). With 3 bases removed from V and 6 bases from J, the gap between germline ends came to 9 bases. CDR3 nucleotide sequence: TGTGCCAGTAGTATTGGGGGGTTCGAGCAGTACTTC. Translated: CASSIGGFEQYF. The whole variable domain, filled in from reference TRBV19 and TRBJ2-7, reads DGGITQSPKYLFRKEGQNVTLSCEQNLNHDAMYWYRQDPGQGLRLIYYSQIVNDFQKGDIAEGYSVSREKKESFPLTVTSAQKNPTAFYLCASSIGGFEQYFGPGTRLTVT.

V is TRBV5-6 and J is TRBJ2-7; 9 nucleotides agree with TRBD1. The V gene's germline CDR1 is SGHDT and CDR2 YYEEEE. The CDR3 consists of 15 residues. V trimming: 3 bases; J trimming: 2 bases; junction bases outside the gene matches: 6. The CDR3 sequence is CASSSTGTGTYEQYF. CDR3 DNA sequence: TGTGCCAGCAGCTCAACCGGGACAGGGACCTACGAGCAGTACTTC.

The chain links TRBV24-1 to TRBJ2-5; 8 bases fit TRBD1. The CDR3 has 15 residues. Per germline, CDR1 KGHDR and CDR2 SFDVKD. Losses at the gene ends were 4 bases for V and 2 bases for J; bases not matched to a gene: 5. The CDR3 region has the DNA TGTGCCACCAGTGACCCGGACAGGGTACAAGAGACCCAGTACTTC. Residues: CATSDPDRVQETQYF.

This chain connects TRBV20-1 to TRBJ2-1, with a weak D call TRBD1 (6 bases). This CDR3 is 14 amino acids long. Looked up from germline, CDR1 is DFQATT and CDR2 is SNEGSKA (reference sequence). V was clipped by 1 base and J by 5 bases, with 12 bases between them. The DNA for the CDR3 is TGCAGTGCTAGAGGGGCAGGGGCCAACAATGAGCAGTTCTTC. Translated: CSARGAGANNEQFF.

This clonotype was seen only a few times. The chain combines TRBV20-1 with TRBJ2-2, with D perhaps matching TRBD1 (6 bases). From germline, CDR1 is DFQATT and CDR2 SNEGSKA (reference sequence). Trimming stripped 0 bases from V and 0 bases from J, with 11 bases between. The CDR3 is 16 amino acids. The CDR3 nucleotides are TGCAGTGCTAGAGATTTCGCAGGGGCGAACACCGGGGAGCTGTTTTTT. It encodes CSARDFAGANTGELFF.